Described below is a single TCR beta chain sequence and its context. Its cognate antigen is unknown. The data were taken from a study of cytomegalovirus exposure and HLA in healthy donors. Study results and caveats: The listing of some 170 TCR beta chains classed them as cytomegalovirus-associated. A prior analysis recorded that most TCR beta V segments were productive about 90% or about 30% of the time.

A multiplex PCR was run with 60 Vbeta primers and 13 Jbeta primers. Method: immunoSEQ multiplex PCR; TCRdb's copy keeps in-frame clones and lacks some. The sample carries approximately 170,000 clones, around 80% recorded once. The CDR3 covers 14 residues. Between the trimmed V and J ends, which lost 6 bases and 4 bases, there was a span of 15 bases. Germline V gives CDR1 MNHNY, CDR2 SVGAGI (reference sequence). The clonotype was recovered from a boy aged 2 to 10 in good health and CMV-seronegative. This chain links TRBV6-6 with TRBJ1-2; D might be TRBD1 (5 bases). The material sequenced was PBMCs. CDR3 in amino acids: CASRLRGTGYGYTF. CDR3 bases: TGTGCCAGCAGGTTACGGGGGACGGGCTATGGCTACACCTTC.